A selection of T cell receptor beta chains follows, all from one sample in a study of cytomegalovirus exposure and HLA in healthy donors. The protocol was immunoSEQ multiplex PCR, while the TCRdb copy is restricted to in-frame clones and leaves out a portion. The table records about 230,000 clones, roughly 91% of them present only once. Material for sequencing was PBMCs. The receptors were sampled from a woman aged 18-29 years in good health and CMV-seronegative. Each CDR3 is given with its conserved first and last residue. Fields, in order: D gene, V gene, clone size, J gene, CDR3 protein, CDR3 DNA. A D gene is named only where the DNA matches it firmly. Only some rows state a clone size, as once, few, many or a class for expanded clones.

-	TRBV4-3	-	TRBJ2-7	CASSQDFEAREQYF	TGCGCCAGCAGCCAAGATTTTGAGGCGAGGGAGCAGTACTTC
-	TRBV19	-	TRBJ1-5	CASSIELAYSNQPQHF	TGTGCCAGTAGTATAGAGCTGGCTTATAGCAATCAGCCCCAGCATTTT
-	TRBV9	few	TRBJ2-4	CASSPPYRAKNIQYF	TGTGCCAGCAGCCCTCCGTATCGAGCCAAAAACATTCAGTACTTC
TRBD2	TRBV9	-	TRBJ2-1	CASSPPPGGRNEQFF	TGTGCCAGCAGCCCCCCACCGGGGGGACGCAATGAGCAGTTCTTC
-	TRBV5-1	-	TRBJ1-1	CASSPYGGRSTAEAFF	TGCGCCAGCAGCCCCTATGGGGGCAGAAGTACCGCTGAAGCTTTCTTT
-	TRBV4-1	-	TRBJ1-4	CASSQDRVATNEKLFF	TGCGCCAGCAGCCAAGATAGAGTAGCAACTAATGAAAAACTGTTTTTT
-	TRBV4-1	once	TRBJ1-3	CASRQTYTSGNTIYF	TGCGCCAGCAGACAGACGTATACCTCTGGAAACACCATATATTTT
TRBD2	TRBV11-2	-	TRBJ2-5	CASSRELAGGPRETQYF	TGTGCCAGCAGCAGGGAACTAGCGGGAGGGCCTCGAGAGACCCAGTACTTC
-	TRBV7-9	-	TRBJ1-5	CASSPTGLGDQPQHF	TGTGCCAGCAGCCCTACAGGGTTAGGGGATCAGCCCCAGCATTTT
-	TRBV11-3	-	TRBJ2-7	CASSSLASSYEQYF	TGTGCCAGCAGCTCTCTCGCGAGCTCCTACGAGCAGTACTTC
-	TRBV29-1	-	TRBJ2-7	CSVYTNYEQYF	TGCAGCGTGTACACGAACTACGAGCAGTACTTC
-	TRBV27	few	TRBJ2-2	CASSLSVNQGLTGELFF	TGTGCCAGCAGTTTATCGGTTAACCAGGGTCTCACCGGGGAGCTGTTTTTT
-	TRBV29-1	-	TRBJ1-2	CSIDSGGNYGYTF	TGCAGCATCGACAGCGGGGGAAACTATGGCTACACCTTC
TRBD1	TRBV15	-	TRBJ1-5	CATSPGGSLSYSNQPQHF	TGTGCCACAAGCCCAGGGGGCTCACTCTCTTATAGCAATCAGCCCCAGCATTTT
-	TRBV19	-	TRBJ1-1	CASQLTGWGTEAFF	TGTGCCAGTCAACTAACAGGGTGGGGAACTGAAGCTTTCTTT
-	TRBV10-3	few	TRBJ2-2	CAVRGEAVGELFF	TGTGCCGTCCGGGGAGAGGCCGTCGGGGAGCTGTTTTTT
TRBD1	TRBV19	-	TRBJ1-1	CASSTLQGLNTEAFF	TGTGCCAGTAGTACCCTACAGGGGTTGAACACTGAAGCTTTCTTT
TRBD1	TRBV19	-	TRBJ1-1	CASSTDRVVPAFF	TGTGCCAGTAGTACCGACAGGGTGGTACCAGCTTTCTTT
TRBD1	TRBV2	-	TRBJ2-7	CASSENRGRPYEQYF	TGTGCCAGCAGTGAGAACAGGGGGCGTCCCTACGAGCAGTACTTC
-	TRBV30	-	TRBJ2-1	CAWSWGGEQFF	TGTGCCTGGAGCTGGGGAGGTGAGCAGTTCTTC
-	TRBV6-5	-	TRBJ1-1	CASSYSAGPEAFF	TGTGCCAGCAGTTACTCGGCAGGCCCTGAAGCTTTCTTT
-	TRBV6-5	-	TRBJ1-2	CASVHPFNYGYTF	TGTGCATCGGTCCATCCCTTTAACTATGGCTACACCTTC
TRBD2	TRBV19	-	TRBJ2-3	CASSRTSGSTDTQYF	TGTGCCAGTAGCCGAACTAGCGGATCCACAGATACGCAGTATTTT
TRBD1	TRBV19	once	TRBJ1-5	CASSDRVLGQPQHF	TGTGCCAGTAGCGACAGGGTTTTGGGACAGCCCCAGCATTTT
TRBD2	TRBV7-2	-	TRBJ2-5	CASSSWSTSGLETQYF	TGTGCCAGCAGTTCTTGGAGTACTAGCGGGTTGGAGACCCAGTACTTC
-	TRBV2	-	TRBJ2-7	CASSGNSNEQYF	TGTGCCAGCAGTGGGAACAGCAACGAGCAGTACTTC
-	TRBV6-6	once	TRBJ1-1	CASRGGVGLDTEAFF	TGTGCCAGCAGGGGGGGGGTGGGCCTGGACACTGAAGCTTTCTTT
-	TRBV6-6	-	TRBJ2-3	CASSYSASPDTQYF	TGTGCCAGCAGTTATTCGGCTAGTCCCGATACGCAGTATTTT
-	TRBV4-1	-	TRBJ2-7	CASSLKKAAEQYF	TGCGCCAGCAGCCTCAAGAAGGCGGCCGAGCAGTACTTC
-	TRBV19	-	TRBJ1-2	CASKTGQNYGYTF	TGTGCCAGTAAAACAGGTCAGAACTATGGCTACACCTTC
-	TRBV4-1	-	TRBJ1-2	CASSHFPVRLGYGYTF	TGCGCCAGCAGCCACTTCCCAGTGAGGTTGGGCTATGGCTACACCTTC
TRBD2	TRBV7-8	-	TRBJ2-3	CACRLAGTDTQYF	TGTGCCTGTAGACTAGCGGGCACAGATACGCAGTATTTT
-	TRBV5-1	once	TRBJ2-3	CASKDRLTYTSTDTQYF	TGCGCCAGCAAGGACAGACTAACTTATACTAGCACAGATACGCAGTATTTT
-	TRBV4-3	-	TRBJ1-2	CASSQSQTNYGYTF	TGCGCCAGCAGCCAATCACAGACTAACTATGGCTACACCTTC
-	TRBV6-6	-	TRBJ1-4	CASSPATNEKLFF	TGTGCCAGCAGCCCTGCAACTAATGAAAAACTGTTTTTT
-	TRBV9	-	TRBJ1-2	CASSPRTANYGYTF	TGTGCCAGCAGCCCTCGGACAGCAAACTATGGCTACACCTTC
TRBD1	TRBV5-1	-	TRBJ1-2	CASSLMAGGFYGYTF	TGCGCCAGCAGCTTGATGGCAGGGGGTTTCTATGGCTACACCTTC
TRBD2	TRBV18	-	TRBJ2-1	CASSPQGLAGGTDEQFF	TGTGCCAGCTCACCACAAGGACTAGCGGGAGGTACCGATGAGCAGTTCTTC
TRBD2	TRBV29-1	once	TRBJ2-1	CSVVLSGGNEQFF	TGCAGCGTGGTACTAAGCGGGGGGAATGAGCAGTTCTTC
-	TRBV7-2	-	TRBJ2-7	CASSPRLPQGHEQYF	TGTGCCAGCAGCCCCCGCCTCCCCCAGGGCCACGAGCAGTACTTC
TRBD1	TRBV2	-	TRBJ2-1	CASSGRGDRGLDEQFF	TGTGCCAGCAGTGGGAGAGGGGACAGGGGGTTGGATGAGCAGTTCTTC